The 18 T cell receptor beta chains below were found in one sample sequenced in a study of long-term antiretroviral therapy in people with HIV. The authors ran the immunoSEQ assay, v3.0, at survey level. Generated by immunoSEQ multiplex PCR, the TCRdb table keeps only in-frame clones and is missing some. The sample records approximately 23,000 clones, around 81% being singletons. The material was unsorted PBMCs, obtained 1.5 years after starting antiretroviral therapy. The receptor source for this set is a man under 40 with HIV.

The chain employs TRBV28 and TRBJ2-7; no reliable D call. Trimming cost V 2 bases and J 2 bases, with 13 bases left between them. Per the germline V gene, CDR1 is MDHEN and CDR2 is SYDVKM. The CDR3 loop spans 15 amino acids. This CDR3 reads CASSLLTLSAYEQYF. In nucleotides, the CDR3 is TGTGCCAGCAGTTTACTCACGTTGTCAGCCTACGAGCAGTACTTC.

This clone occurred a few times. The chain combines TRBV6-4 with TRBJ2-7; 11 bases map to TRBD2. The CDR3 sequence is 14 residues long. From germline, CDR1 is MRHNA and CDR2 SNTAGT. V lost 5 bases and J lost 4; bases outside the gene matches: 4. The CDR3 nucleotides read TGTGCCAGCAGTCTTACTAGCGGGAGATACGAGCAGTACTTC. Translated: CASSLTSGRYEQYF.

This clone occurred a few times. The gene calls are TRBV2 and TRBJ1-3; the D is unclear. The CDR3 contains 13 residues. Germline assignment: CDR1 SNHLY and CDR2 FYNNEI. The germline V and J ends were trimmed by 3 bases and 7 bases, with 10 bases remaining between them. CDR3 sequence (DNA): TGTGCCAGCAGTGAGATGGGGTCGAACACCATATATTTT. It is translated as CASSEMGSNTIYF.

This clone came up once. The chain uses TRBV5-1 and TRBJ2-4; 9 bases match TRBD1. The trim removed 2 bases at V and 8 bases at J, leaving 8 bases unmatched. The CDR3 consists of 15 residues. Germline CDR1 is SGHRS and CDR2 is YFSETQ. In DNA form, the CDR3 reads TGCGCCAGCAGCTTAGAGGGACAGGGAGGGGACATTCAGTACTTC. Encoded protein: CASSLEGQGGDIQYF.

This clone came up a few times. V usage is TRBV7-2 and J usage is TRBJ1-5; D unresolved. The CDR3 is made up of 13 amino acids. Trimming pared 1 base from V and 5 bases from J, leaving 6 bases between. Germline V CDR1 and CDR2: SGHTA, FQGNSA. The CDR3 protein is CASSLGEDQPQHF. The CDR3 DNA is TGTGCCAGCAGCTTAGGGGAGGATCAGCCCCAGCATTTT.

This chain connects TRBV7-2 to TRBJ2-7, with 7 positions matching TRBD2. The length of the CDR3 is 15 residues. Looked up from germline, CDR1 is SGHTA and CDR2 is FQGNSA. V was pared by 2 bases and J by 3 bases, with 7 bases of the junction left unmatched. The CDR3, as DNA: TGTGCCAGCAGCTTACAATTTGGCGGGAGCTACGAGCAGTACTTC. Amino acids: CASSLQFGGSYEQYF.

This chain joins TRBV5-6 and TRBJ1-4; 8 nucleotides agree with TRBD1. V gave up 4 bases and J gave up 11 bases; unmatched junction bases: 16. This CDR3 spans 16 amino acids. Germline lookup yields CDR1 SGHDT and CDR2 YYEEEE. The CDR3 here is CASSRLGQGGLPKLFF. The CDR3 DNA reads as TGTGCCAGCAGCCGACTAGGACAGGGAGGCCTACCCAAACTGTTTTTT.

The gene calls are TRBV6-6 and TRBJ1-2; D is undetermined. The V end was cut by 0 bases, the J end by 8 bases, with 13 bases between. The germline V gene has CDR1 MNHNY and CDR2 SVGAGI (reference sequence). The CDR3 sequence is 14 residues long. CDR3 amino acids: CASSYSERVEGYTF. The CDR3 nucleotides read TGTGCCAGCAGTTACTCGGAACGGGTTGAAGGCTACACCTTC.

J is TRBJ1-5 and V is TRBV27; D may be TRBD1 (5 bases). Trimming took 7 bases from V and 6 from J, leaving 16 bases between them. Germline CDR1 reads MNHEY; CDR2 reads SMNVEV (reference sequence). The CDR3 extends over 14 amino acids. CDR3 residues: CASKMMGQGQPQHF. The DNA of the CDR3 is TGTGCCAGCAAGATGATGGGGCAGGGTCAGCCCCAGCATTTT.

The chain uses TRBV9 and TRBJ1-6; D is unresolved. Germline-derived CDR1 and CDR2 are SGDLS and YYNGEE. Trimming stripped 0 bases from V and 6 bases from J, with 7 bases between. The CDR3 totals 14 residues. The CDR3 DNA follows: TGTGCCAGCAGCGTAGCGGAAATTAATTCACCCCTCCACTTT. As protein: CASSVAEINSPLHF.

In this sample, this clone turned up once. The chain joins TRBV7-6 to TRBJ1-4, with D unclear. CDR3 size: 11 residues. The V end was cut by 6 bases, the J end by 7 bases, with 6 bases between. The germline CDR1 and CDR2 sequences are SGHVS and FNYEAQ. CDR3 region: CASSSGEKLFF. Written as DNA, the CDR3 is TGTGCCAGCAGTTCAGGTGAAAAACTGTTTTTT. Based on the CDR3 plus reference TRBV7-6 and TRBJ1-4, the full variable domain is GAGVSQSPRYKVTKRGQDVALRCDPISGHVSLYWYRQALGQGPEFLTYFNYEAQQDKSGLPNDRFSAERPEGSISTLTIQRTEQRDSAMYRCASSSGEKLFFGSGTQLSVL.

The chain uses TRBV13 and TRBJ2-7; 9 bases align to TRBD2. CDR1 is PRHDT, CDR2 FYEKMQ, per germline (reference sequence). CDR3 length: 17 residues. Losses at the gene ends were 1 base for V and 2 bases for J; bases not matched to a gene: 9. In DNA form, the CDR3 reads TGTGCCAGCAGCTTAGCGGCGGGACTAGCTTTAACCTACGAGCAGTACTTC. This sequence encodes CASSLAAGLALTYEQYF. The whole variable domain, filled in from reference TRBV13 and TRBJ2-7, reads AAGVIQSPRHLIKEKRETATLKCYPIPRHDTVYWYQQGPGQDPQFLISFYEKMQSDKGSIPDRFSAQQFSDYHSELNMSSLELGDSALYFCASSLAAGLALTYEQYFGPGTRLTVT.

The chain couples TRBV7-8 to TRBJ2-7, with 9 bases lining up with TRBD1. CDR1 is SGHVS, CDR2 FQNEAQ, per germline. The CDR3 sequence is 17 residues long. V gave up 1 base and J gave up 5 bases; unmatched junction bases: 12. Written as DNA, the CDR3 is TGTGCCAGCAGCTTAGATGTGGGACAGGGATCAGCCCACGAGCAGTACTTC. It is translated as CASSLDVGQGSAHEQYF.

The gene calls are TRBV11-1 and TRBJ2-7, with unresolved D. CDR1 SGHAT and CDR2 FQDESV come from the germline V gene (reference sequence). The CDR3 is 17 residues long. Trimming stripped 1 base from V and 7 bases from J, with 23 bases between. Here the CDR3 DNA reads TGTGCCAGCAGCTTAGATCTTGGCAGAAGTTCGGTGGATGAGCAGTACTTC. This codes for CASSLDLGRSSVDEQYF. Supplemented by reference TRBV11-1 and TRBJ2-7, the full variable domain reads EAEVAQSPRYKITEKSQAVAFWCDPISGHATLYWYRQILGQGPELLVQFQDESVVDDSQLPKDRFSAERLKGVDSTLKIQPAELGDSAMYLCASSLDLGRSSVDEQYFGPGTRLTVT.

CDR3 amino acids: CASSYGTSGDNEQFF. The DNA of the CDR3 is TGTGCCAGCAGCTACGGGACTAGCGGTGACAATGAGCAGTTCTTC. The rearrangement uses TRBV6-1 and TRBJ2-1; 11 bases line up with TRBD2. Germline trimming cut 6 bases from V and 5 bases from J; bases unmatched to any gene: 6. In germline, CDR1 is MNHNS, CDR2 SASEGT. This CDR3 has 15 residues.

This sequence joins TRBV28 and TRBJ1-5, with D possibly TRBD1 on 5 matching bases. V lost 2 bases and J 8 bases, leaving 16 bases between the germline ends. The length of the CDR3 is 15 residues. The germline V gene encodes CDR1 MDHEN and CDR2 SYDVKM. CDR3 in amino acids: CASSLTGDRIKPQHF. CDR3 sequence (DNA): TGTGCCAGCAGTTTAACGGGGGACCGTATTAAGCCCCAGCATTTT.

The CDR3 loop reads CASSPRTRSGADNEQFF. As DNA, the CDR3 is TGTGCCAGTAGTCCTCGGACTAGATCTGGAGCCGACAATGAGCAGTTCTTC. V usage is TRBV19 and J usage is TRBJ2-1, with 7 bases identical to TRBD2. CDR3 size: 17 residues. V shed 5 bases, J shed 5 bases, and the junction held 15 bases outside the gene matches. The V gene's germline CDR1 is LNHDA and CDR2 SQIVND (reference sequence). Together with reference TRBV19 and TRBJ2-1, the CDR3 gives the full variable domain: DGGITQSPKYLFRKEGQNVTLSCEQNLNHDAMYWYRQDPGQGLRLIYYSQIVNDFQKGDIAEGYSVSREKKESFPLTVTSAQKNPTAFYLCASSPRTRSGADNEQFFGPGTRLTVL.

This chain uses TRBV5-1 with TRBJ2-3, with 8 bases that match TRBD1. Germline values: CDR1 SGHRS, CDR2 YFSETQ. The CDR3 contains 14 residues. The junction had 8 bases not matched to a gene; V was cut back by 7 bases and J by 4 bases. Written as DNA, the CDR3 is TGCGCCAGCCGAGACAGGGGCAGGTCAGATACGCAGTATTTT. This gives the protein CASRDRGRSDTQYF.